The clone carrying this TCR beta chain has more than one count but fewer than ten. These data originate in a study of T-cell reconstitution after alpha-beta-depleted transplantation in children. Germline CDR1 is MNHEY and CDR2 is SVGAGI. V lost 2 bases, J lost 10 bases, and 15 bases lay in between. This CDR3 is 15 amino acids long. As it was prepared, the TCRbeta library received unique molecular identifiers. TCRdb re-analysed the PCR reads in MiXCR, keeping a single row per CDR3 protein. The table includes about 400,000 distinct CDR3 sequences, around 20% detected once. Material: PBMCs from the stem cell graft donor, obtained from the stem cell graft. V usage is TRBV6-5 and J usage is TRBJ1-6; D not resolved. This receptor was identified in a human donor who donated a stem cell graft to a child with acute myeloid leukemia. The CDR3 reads CASSYGQSARSPLHF. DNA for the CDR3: TGTGCCAGCAGTTACGGCCAGTCGGCCCGCTCACCCCTCCACTTT.